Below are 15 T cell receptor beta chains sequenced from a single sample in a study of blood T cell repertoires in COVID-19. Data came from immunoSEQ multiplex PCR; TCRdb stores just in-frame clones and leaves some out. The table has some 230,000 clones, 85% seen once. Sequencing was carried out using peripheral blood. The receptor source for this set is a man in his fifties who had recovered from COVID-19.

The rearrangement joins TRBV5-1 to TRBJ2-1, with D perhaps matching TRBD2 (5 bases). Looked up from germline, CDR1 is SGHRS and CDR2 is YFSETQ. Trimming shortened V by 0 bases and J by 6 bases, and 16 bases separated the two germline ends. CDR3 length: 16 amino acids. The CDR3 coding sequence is TGCGCCAGCAGCTTGGTCTTAGGTTTGGGAGCCAATGAGCAGTTCTTC. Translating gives CASSLVLGLGANEQFF.

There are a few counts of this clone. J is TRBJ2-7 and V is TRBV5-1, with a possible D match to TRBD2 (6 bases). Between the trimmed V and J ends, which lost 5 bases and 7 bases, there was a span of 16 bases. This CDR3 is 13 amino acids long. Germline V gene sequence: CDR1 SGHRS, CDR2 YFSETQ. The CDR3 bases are TGCGCCAGCAGGTTAGAGGGAGGCGGGGAGCAGTACTTC. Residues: CASRLEGGGEQYF.

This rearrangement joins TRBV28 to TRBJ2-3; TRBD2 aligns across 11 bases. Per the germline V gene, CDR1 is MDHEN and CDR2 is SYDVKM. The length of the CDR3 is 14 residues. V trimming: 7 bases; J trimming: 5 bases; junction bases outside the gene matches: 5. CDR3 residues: CASKGTSGRDTQYF. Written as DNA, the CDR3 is TGTGCCAGCAAAGGAACTAGCGGGAGAGATACGCAGTATTTT.

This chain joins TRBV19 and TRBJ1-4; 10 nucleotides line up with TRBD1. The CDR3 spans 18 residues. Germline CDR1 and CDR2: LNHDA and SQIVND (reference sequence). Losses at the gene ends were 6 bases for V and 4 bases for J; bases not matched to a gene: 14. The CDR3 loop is CASRSSFPGQGFNEKLFF. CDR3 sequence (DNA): TGTGCCAGTAGATCAAGTTTCCCGGGACAGGGGTTTAATGAAAAACTGTTTTTT. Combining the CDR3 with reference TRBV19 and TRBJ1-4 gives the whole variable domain DGGITQSPKYLFRKEGQNVTLSCEQNLNHDAMYWYRQDPGQGLRLIYYSQIVNDFQKGDIAEGYSVSREKKESFPLTVTSAQKNPTAFYLCASRSSFPGQGFNEKLFFGSGTQLSVL.

The CDR3 bases are TGTGCCAGCAGTTTATACATAGTGTGGGCAGGCCTCTATGGCTACACCTTC. Protein: CASSLYIVWAGLYGYTF. V gene TRBV28 combines with J gene TRBJ1-2, with D unresolved. Germline CDR1 MDHEN, CDR2 SYDVKM. Trimming shortened V by 1 base and J by 4 bases, and 19 bases separated the two germline ends. The CDR3 length is 17 residues.

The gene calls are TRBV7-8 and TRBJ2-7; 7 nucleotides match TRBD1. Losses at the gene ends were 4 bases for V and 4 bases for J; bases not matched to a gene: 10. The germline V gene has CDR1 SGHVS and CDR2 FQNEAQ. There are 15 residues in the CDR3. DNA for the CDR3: TGTGCCAGCAGCTCCCCGGGACAGAGGGCGTACGAGCAGTACTTC. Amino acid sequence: CASSSPGQRAYEQYF.

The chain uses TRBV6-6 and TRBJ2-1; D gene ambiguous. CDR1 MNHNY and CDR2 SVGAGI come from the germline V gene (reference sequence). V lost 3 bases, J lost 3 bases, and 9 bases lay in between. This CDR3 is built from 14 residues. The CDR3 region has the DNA TGTGCCAGCAGTTATCGGCTAGACTACAATGAGCAGTTCTTC. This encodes CASSYRLDYNEQFF.

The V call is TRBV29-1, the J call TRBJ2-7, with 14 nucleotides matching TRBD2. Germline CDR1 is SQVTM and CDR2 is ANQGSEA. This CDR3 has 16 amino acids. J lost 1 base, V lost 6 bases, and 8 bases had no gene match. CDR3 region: CSVSGLAGGRSYEQYF. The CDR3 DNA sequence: TGCAGCGTCTCAGGACTAGCGGGAGGACGATCCTACGAGCAGTACTTC.

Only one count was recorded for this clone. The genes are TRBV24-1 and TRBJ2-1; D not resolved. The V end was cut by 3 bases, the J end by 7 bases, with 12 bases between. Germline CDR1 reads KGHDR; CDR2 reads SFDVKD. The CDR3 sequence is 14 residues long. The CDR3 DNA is TGTGCCACCAGTGATCTAGGTGTTGGGAATGAGCAGTTCTTC. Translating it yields CATSDLGVGNEQFF.

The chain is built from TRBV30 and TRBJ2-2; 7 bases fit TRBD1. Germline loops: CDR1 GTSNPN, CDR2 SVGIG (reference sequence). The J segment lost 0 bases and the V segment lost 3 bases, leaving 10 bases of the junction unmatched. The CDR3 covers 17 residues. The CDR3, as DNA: TGTGCCTGGAGGAAGACCAGGGGGACCGCGAACACCGGGGAGCTGTTTTTT. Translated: CAWRKTRGTANTGELFF. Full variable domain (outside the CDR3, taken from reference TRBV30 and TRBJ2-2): SQTIHQWPATLVQPVGSPLSLECTVEGTSNPNLYWYRQAAGRGLQLLFYSVGIGQISSEVPQNLSASRPQDRQFILSSKKLLLSDSGFYLCAWRKTRGTANTGELFFGEGSRLTVL.

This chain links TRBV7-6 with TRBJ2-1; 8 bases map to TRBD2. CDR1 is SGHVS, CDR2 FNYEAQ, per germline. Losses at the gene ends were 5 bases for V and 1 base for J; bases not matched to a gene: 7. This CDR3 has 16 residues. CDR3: CASSRWGGRSYNEQFF. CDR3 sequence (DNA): TGTGCCAGCAGCCGTTGGGGCGGGAGGTCCTACAATGAGCAGTTCTTC. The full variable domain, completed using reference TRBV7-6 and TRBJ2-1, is GAGVSQSPRYKVTKRGQDVALRCDPISGHVSLYWYRQALGQGPEFLTYFNYEAQQDKSGLPNDRFSAERPEGSISTLTIQRTEQRDSAMYRCASSRWGGRSYNEQFFGPGTRLTVL.

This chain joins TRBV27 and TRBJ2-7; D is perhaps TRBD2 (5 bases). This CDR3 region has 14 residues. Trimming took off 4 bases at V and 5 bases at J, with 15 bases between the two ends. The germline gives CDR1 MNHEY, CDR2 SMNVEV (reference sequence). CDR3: CASSSFSGGHEQYF. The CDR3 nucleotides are TGTGCCAGCAGTTCCTTTAGTGGAGGACACGAGCAGTACTTC.

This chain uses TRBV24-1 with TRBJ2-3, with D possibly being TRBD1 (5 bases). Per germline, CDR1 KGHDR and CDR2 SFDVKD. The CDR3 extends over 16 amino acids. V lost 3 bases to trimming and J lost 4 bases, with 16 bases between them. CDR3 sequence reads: CATSDNVFGASDTQYF. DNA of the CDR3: TGTGCCACCAGTGATAACGTCTTTGGGGCTTCAGATACGCAGTATTTT.

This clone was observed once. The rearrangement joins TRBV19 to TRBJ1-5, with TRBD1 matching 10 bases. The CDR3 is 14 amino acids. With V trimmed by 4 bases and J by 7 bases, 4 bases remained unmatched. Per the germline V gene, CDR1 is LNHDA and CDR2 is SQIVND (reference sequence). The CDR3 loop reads CASSRGQGWQPQHF. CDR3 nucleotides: TGTGCCAGTAGTAGGGGACAGGGGTGGCAGCCCCAGCATTTT.

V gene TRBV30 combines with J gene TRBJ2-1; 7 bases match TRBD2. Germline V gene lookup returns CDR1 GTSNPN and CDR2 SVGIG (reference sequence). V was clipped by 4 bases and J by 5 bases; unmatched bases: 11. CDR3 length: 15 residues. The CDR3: CAWKWKGLSDNEQFF. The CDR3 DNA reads TGTGCCTGGAAGTGGAAGGGACTATCCGACAATGAGCAGTTCTTC.